This T cell receptor (beta chain) originates from a study of blood T cells in healthy people across ages. Study details: Template switching captured about one barcoded beta molecule per two T cells.

The use of a sample-barcoded 5' primer and a J-beta primer mix characterized a second PCR of roughly 7 to 11 cycles. TCRdb reprocessed the 5' RACE reads with MiXCR, giving one entry per CDR3 protein. This sample has fewer than 600,000 distinct CDR3 sequences, with about 29% found just once. These data are also associated with another study on T cells of mothers and their children.

The source of this sequence is a boy aged 2 to 10 in good health. Sequenced input: blood.

The CDR3 loop is CASSIRAGGNYGYTF. The CDR3 coding sequence is TGTGCCAGCAGTATAAGGGCAGGCGGAAACTATGGCTACACCTTC. The chain is built from TRBV27 and TRBJ1-2; D gene uncertain. The CDR3 covers 15 residues. Trimming shortened V by 5 bases and J by 2 bases, and 15 bases separated the two germline ends. Germline loops: CDR1 MNHEY, CDR2 SMNVEV (reference sequence).